This TCR beta chain comes out of a study of blood T cell repertoires in COVID-19. Some clones are missing from TCRdb's copy, which holds only in-frame ones; the method was immunoSEQ multiplex PCR. The table has some 270,000 clones, 84% seen once. Germline values: CDR1 SGHRS, CDR2 YFSETQ. The CDR3 length is 16 residues. Trimming pared 2 bases from V and 0 bases from J, leaving 14 bases between. The chain carries TRBV5-1 and TRBJ1-1; D gene unclear. Sequences were obtained from peripheral blood. The source is a woman aged 40 to 55 who had recovered from COVID-19. CDR3 protein: CASSLSWETLNTEAFF. The CDR3, as DNA: TGCGCCAGCAGCTTAAGTTGGGAGACTCTGAACACTGAAGCTTTCTTT.